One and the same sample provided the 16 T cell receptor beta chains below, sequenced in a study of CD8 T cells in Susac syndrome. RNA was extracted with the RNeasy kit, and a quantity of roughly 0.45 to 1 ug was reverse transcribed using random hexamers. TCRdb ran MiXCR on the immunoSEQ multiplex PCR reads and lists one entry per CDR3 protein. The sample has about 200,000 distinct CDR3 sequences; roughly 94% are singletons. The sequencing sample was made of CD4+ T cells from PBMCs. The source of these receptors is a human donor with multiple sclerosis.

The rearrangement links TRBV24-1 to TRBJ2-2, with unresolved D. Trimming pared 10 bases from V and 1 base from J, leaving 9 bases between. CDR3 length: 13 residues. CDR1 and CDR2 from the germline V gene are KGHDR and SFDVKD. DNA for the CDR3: TGTGCCACTCAGTCAGGGAACACCGGGGAGCTGTTTTTT. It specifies CATQSGNTGELFF.

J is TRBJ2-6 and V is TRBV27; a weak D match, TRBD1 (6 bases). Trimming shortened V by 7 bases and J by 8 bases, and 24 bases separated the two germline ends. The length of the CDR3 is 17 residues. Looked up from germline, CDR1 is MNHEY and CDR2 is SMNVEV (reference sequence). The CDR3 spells CASKLHPKDGQSNVLTF. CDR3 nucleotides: TGTGCCAGCAAACTACACCCGAAGGACGGACAGTCCAACGTCCTGACTTTC.

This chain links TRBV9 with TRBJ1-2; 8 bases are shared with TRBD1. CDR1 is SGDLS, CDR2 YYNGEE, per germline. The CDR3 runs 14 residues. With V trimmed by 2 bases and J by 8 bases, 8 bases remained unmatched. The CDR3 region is CASSVRDRRDGYTF. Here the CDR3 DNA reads TGTGCCAGCAGCGTCCGGGACAGGAGGGACGGCTACACCTTC.

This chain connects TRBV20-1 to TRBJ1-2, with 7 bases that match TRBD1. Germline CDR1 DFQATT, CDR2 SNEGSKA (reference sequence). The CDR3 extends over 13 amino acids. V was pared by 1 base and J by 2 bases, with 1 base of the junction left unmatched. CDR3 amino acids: CSARGGGNYGYTF. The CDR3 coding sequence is TGCAGTGCTAGAGGAGGGGGCAACTATGGCTACACCTTC.

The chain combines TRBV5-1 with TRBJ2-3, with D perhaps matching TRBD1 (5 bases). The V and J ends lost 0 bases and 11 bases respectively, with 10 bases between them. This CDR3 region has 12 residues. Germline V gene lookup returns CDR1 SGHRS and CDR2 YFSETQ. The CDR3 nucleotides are TGCGCCAGCAGCTTGGAGGCAGGACAGCAGTATTTT. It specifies CASSLEAGQQYF.

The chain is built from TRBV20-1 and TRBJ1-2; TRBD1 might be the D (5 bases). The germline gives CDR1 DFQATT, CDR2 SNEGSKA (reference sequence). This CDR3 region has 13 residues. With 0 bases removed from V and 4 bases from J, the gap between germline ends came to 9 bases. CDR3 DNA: TGCAGTGCTAGAGATGCGGGGGGCTATGGCTACACCTTC. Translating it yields CSARDAGGYGYTF.

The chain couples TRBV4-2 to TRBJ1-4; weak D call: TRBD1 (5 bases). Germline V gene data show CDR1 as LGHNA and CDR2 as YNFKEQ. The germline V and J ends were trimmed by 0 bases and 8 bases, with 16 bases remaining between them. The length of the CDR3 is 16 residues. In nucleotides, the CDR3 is TGTGCCAGCAGCCAAGATCGGGCGGCAGGGAGGGAAAAACTGTTTTTT. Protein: CASSQDRAAGREKLFF.

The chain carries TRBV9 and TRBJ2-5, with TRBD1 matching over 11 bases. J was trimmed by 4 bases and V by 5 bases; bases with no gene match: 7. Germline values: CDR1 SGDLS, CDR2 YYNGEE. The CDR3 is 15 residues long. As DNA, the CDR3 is TGTGCCAGCAGACCGGGACAGGGGGTCGGAGAGACCCAGTACTTC. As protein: CASRPGQGVGETQYF.

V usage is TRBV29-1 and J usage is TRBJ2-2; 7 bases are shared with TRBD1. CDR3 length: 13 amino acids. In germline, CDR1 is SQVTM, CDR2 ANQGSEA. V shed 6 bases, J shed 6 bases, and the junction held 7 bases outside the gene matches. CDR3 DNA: TGCAGCGTGGACACAGGGGCTGCCGGGGAGCTGTTTTTT. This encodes CSVDTGAAGELFF.

The CDR3 region has the DNA TGTGCCAGCAGCGGGACGTACAGCTCCTACGAGCAGTACTTC. This gives the protein CASSGTYSSYEQYF. This chain uses TRBV12-3 or TRBV12-4 with TRBJ2-7, with D perhaps being TRBD1 or TRBD2 (5 bases each). There are 14 residues in the CDR3. V lost 6 bases to trimming and J lost 0 bases, with 12 bases between them.

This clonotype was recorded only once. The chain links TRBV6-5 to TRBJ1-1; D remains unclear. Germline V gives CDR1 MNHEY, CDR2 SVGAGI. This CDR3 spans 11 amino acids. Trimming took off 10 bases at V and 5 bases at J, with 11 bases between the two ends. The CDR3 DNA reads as TGTGCCACCTTAGCGGGGACTGAAGCTTTCTTT. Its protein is CATLAGTEAFF.

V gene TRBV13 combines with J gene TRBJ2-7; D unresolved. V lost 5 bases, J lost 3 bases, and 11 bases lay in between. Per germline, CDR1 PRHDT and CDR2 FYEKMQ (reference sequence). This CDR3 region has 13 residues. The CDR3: CASSTYLLYEQYF. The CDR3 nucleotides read TGTGCCAGCAGCACCTACCTGCTCTACGAGCAGTACTTC.

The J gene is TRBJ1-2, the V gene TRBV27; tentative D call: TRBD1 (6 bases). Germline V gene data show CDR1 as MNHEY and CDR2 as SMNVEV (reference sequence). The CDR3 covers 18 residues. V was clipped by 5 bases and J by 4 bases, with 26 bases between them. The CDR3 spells CASSVSYRDTADLYGYTF. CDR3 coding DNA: TGTGCCAGCAGTGTCTCCTACCGGGACACCGCCGACCTCTATGGCTACACCTTC.

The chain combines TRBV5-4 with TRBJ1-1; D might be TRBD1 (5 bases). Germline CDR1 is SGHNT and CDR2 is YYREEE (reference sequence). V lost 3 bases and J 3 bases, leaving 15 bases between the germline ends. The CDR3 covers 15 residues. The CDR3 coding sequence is TGTGCCAGCAGCTGGCAGCGGGGGAGGGACACTGAAGCTTTCTTT. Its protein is CASSWQRGRDTEAFF.

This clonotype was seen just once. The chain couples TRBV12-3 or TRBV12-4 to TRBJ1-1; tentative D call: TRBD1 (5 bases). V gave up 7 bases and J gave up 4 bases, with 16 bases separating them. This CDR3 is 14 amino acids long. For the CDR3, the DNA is TGTGCCAGCACCGCGACGGGGGTGGGCACTGAAGCTTTCTTT. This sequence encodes CASTATGVGTEAFF.

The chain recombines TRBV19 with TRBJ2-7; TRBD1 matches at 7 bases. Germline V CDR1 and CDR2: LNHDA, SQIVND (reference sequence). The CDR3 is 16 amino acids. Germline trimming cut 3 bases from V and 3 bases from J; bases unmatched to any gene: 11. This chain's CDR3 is CASSISDRRPLYEQYF. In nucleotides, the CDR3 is TGTGCCAGTAGTATCTCGGACAGGCGACCTCTCTACGAGCAGTACTTC.